The present T cell receptor (beta chain) was sequenced within a study of vaccination and CD4 T cells after COVID-19. Study details: In culture, cells were exposed to overlapping spike peptides from SARS-CoV-2, HCoV-NL63, HCoV-OC43 and HCoV-229E.

The treatment here: roughly ten-day PBMC culture with coronavirus spike peptide pools or control peptides (ViraFEST assay). Expansion of antigen-specific T cells with peptide pools by ViraFEST preceded sequencing of TCRs. A note on this clonotype: Antigen specificity is unknown.

CDR3 length: 11 amino acids. The V gene's germline CDR1 is SNHLY and CDR2 FYNNEI. V lost 7 bases and J 11 bases, leaving 14 bases between the germline ends. Sequence data for DNA of cultured CD4+ T cells were generated by the Oncomine TCR Beta short-read assay. Cultured CD4+ T cells yielded the extracted genomic DNA. TCRdb re-analysed the PCR reads in MiXCR, keeping a single row per CDR3 protein. The table shows around 12,000 distinct CDR3 sequences, with more than 35% occurring only once. The V call is TRBV2, the J call TRBJ1-1; D not certain. This material consisted of CD4+ T cells from blood, cultured in vitro, taken after SARS-CoV-2 vaccination. The sequence derives from a human donor who had recovered from COVID-19. In DNA form, the CDR3 reads TGTGCCAGCACTCCCCGCCCCGAGGCTTTCTTT. Its translation is CASTPRPEAFF.